These 30 T cell receptor beta chains were sequenced from one sample in a study of blood T cell repertoires in COVID-19. TCRdb's table, derived via immunoSEQ multiplex PCR, lists solely in-frame clones and lacks some. The data show 90,000 to 100,000 clones, 65% to 85% seen once. Sequencing used peripheral blood. These receptors were collected from a man aged 55 to 70 with acute or convalescent COVID-19.

This CDR3 is CASSLTSRASGTDTQYF. Written as DNA, the CDR3 is TGCGCCAGCAGCCTCACAAGCCGCGCTAGTGGGACAGATACGCAGTATTTT. The chain employs TRBV4-1 and TRBJ2-3, with D unresolved. The CDR3 sequence is 17 residues long. V was cut by 4 bases and J by 3 bases, with 20 bases left in between. CDR1 is MGHRA and CDR2 is YSYEKL in the germline V gene.

The V call is TRBV9, the J call TRBJ2-7, with 9 bases lining up with TRBD1. The V gene's germline CDR1 is SGDLS and CDR2 YYNGEE. The ends lost 0 bases at V and 5 bases at J; junction bases unmatched: 9. The CDR3 sequence is 16 residues long. The CDR3 loop reads CASSVGWDRVLNEQYF. Here the CDR3 DNA reads TGTGCCAGCAGCGTAGGCTGGGACAGGGTCCTAAACGAGCAGTACTTC.

This clone was counted only a few times. This chain joins TRBV28 and TRBJ1-6; 12 positions match TRBD1. CDR1 is MDHEN and CDR2 is SYDVKM in the germline V gene. V lost 5 bases to trimming and J lost 10 bases; unmatched junction nucleotides: 6. The CDR3 runs 15 residues. In DNA, the CDR3 is TGTGCCAGCAGTGATGGGACAGGGGGCGGGTCACCCCTCCACTTT. This codes for CASSDGTGGGSPLHF.

J is TRBJ2-1 and V is TRBV6-2 or TRBV6-3; TRBD2 matches at 10 bases. Per the germline V gene, CDR1 is MNHEY and CDR2 is SVGEGT. This CDR3 contains 18 residues. V lost 3 bases to trimming and J lost 8 bases; unmatched junction nucleotides: 16. The CDR3 DNA reads TGTGCCAGCAGTTATTCCCAATATCTAGCGGGAGTAGGTGATGAGCAGTTCTTC. This codes for CASSYSQYLAGVGDEQFF.

The chain has TRBV13 and TRBJ1-5, with 9 nucleotides matching TRBD1. Germline lookup yields CDR1 PRHDT and CDR2 FYEKMQ (reference sequence). V trimming: 4 bases; J trimming: 5 bases; junction bases outside the gene matches: 6. CDR3 length: 15 amino acids. In nucleotides, the CDR3 is TGTGCCAGCAGCTCACAGGGGGCCCCATATCAGCCCCAGCATTTT. This codes for CASSSQGAPYQPQHF.

This chain links TRBV18 with TRBJ2-2; the D is unclear. Trimming shortened V by 2 bases and J by 1 base, and 11 bases separated the two germline ends. Per the germline V gene, CDR1 is KGHSH and CDR2 is LQKENI. CDR3 length equals 16 residues. CDR3 bases: TGTGCCAGCTCACCAATGGCTAGAATGAACACCGGGGAGCTGTTTTTT. Residues: CASSPMARMNTGELFF.

The chain employs TRBV9 and TRBJ2-4; TRBD1 matches at 9 bases. The CDR3 is made up of 17 amino acids. CDR1 is SGDLS, CDR2 YYNGEE, per germline. J gave up 7 bases and V 0 bases, and 11 bases lay outside the gene matches. In DNA form, the CDR3 reads TGTGCCAGCAGCGTAGAGGGACAGGGTAGTCAACTTAACATTCAGTACTTC. Encoded protein: CASSVEGQGSQLNIQYF.

The V gene is TRBV19, the J gene TRBJ2-6; D may be TRBD1 (6 bases). Germline V lookup: CDR1 LNHDA, CDR2 SQIVND (reference sequence). The CDR3 runs to 15 residues. V was pared by 9 bases and J by 3 bases, with 15 bases between. The CDR3 sequence is CASLRQAYGANVLTF. The CDR3 DNA is TGTGCCAGCCTCAGACAGGCGTATGGGGCCAACGTCCTGACTTTC.

The gene calls are TRBV5-8 and TRBJ2-7; 8 positions agree with TRBD1. The CDR3 runs to 14 residues. V gave up 4 bases and J gave up 3 bases; unmatched junction bases: 6. Germline loops: CDR1 SGHTS, CDR2 YDEGEE. The CDR3 DNA reads TGTGCCAGCAGCCGAAGGGACAGGAGCTACGAGCAGTACTTC. This encodes CASSRRDRSYEQYF.

This rearrangement joins TRBV11-2 to TRBJ1-2, with unresolved D. V lost 2 bases, J lost 4 bases, and 11 bases lay in between. CDR1 is SGHAT and CDR2 is FQNNGV in the germline V gene. This CDR3 spans 14 amino acids. The CDR3 DNA sequence: TGTGCCAGCAGCTTAAACACAGTTACCTATGGCTACACCTTC. It encodes CASSLNTVTYGYTF. Full variable domain (outside the CDR3, taken from reference TRBV11-2 and TRBJ1-2): EAGVAQSPRYKIIEKRQSVAFWCNPISGHATLYWYQQILGQGPKLLIQFQNNGVVDDSQLPKDRFSAERLKGVDSTLKIQPAKLEDSAVYLCASSLNTVTYGYTFGSGTRLTVV.

This chain joins TRBV5-6 and TRBJ1-3; D remains unclear. Germline V CDR1 and CDR2: SGHDT, YYEEEE. This CDR3 contains 14 residues. Trimming took 4 bases from V and 0 from J, leaving 8 bases between them. The CDR3 reads CASSTGNSGNTIYF. The CDR3, as DNA: TGTGCCAGCAGCACGGGGAACTCTGGAAACACCATATATTTT.

The chain couples TRBV10-3 to TRBJ2-2; 11 positions match TRBD1. V dropped 4 bases and J dropped 6; count of bases not matched to a gene: 7. The CDR3 spans 16 residues. From germline, CDR1 is ENHRY and CDR2 SYGVKD. CDR3 DNA sequence: TGTGCCATCAGTGGGGGACAGGGGGTGTTGTCCGGGGAGCTGTTTTTT. Translation: CAISGGQGVLSGELFF.

This clone was detected only once. The chain links TRBV14 to TRBJ2-7, with TRBD1 matching 8 bases. The germline CDR1 and CDR2 sequences are SGHDN and FVKESK. Trimming cost V 4 bases and J 5 bases; bases outside gene matches: 4. The CDR3 has 13 amino acids. CDR3: CASSPGQGHEQYF. CDR3 in DNA: TGTGCCAGCAGCCCCGGACAGGGCCACGAGCAGTACTTC.

This clone has more than one count but fewer than ten. The chain employs TRBV28 and TRBJ2-7; tentatively, D is TRBD2 (5 bases). In germline, CDR1 is MDHEN, CDR2 SYDVKM. This CDR3 is built from 13 residues. Trimming stripped 5 bases from V and 5 bases from J, with 13 bases between. The CDR3 loop reads CASSTTSSHEQYF. The CDR3 nucleotides read TGTGCCAGCAGTACCACTAGTTCCCACGAGCAGTACTTC.

Remarks on this clone: The junction departs from the called germline gene at one end, perhaps through a read error. CDR3: CASSLGHNF. CDR3 nucleotides: TGTGCCAGCAGCTTGGGGCACAACTTC. The genes are TRBV5-8 and TRBJ1-2, with D unclear. This CDR3 is built from 9 residues. Germline V CDR1 and CDR2: SGHTS, YDEGEE.

CDR3 nucleotide sequence: TGTGCCAGCAGGTATACTAGCGGGAGGAGGGATGAGCAGTTCTTC. Its translation is CASRYTSGRRDEQFF. The chain links TRBV5-4 to TRBJ2-1; 12 bases align to TRBD2. The CDR3 is made up of 15 amino acids. V lost 5 bases to trimming and J lost 8 bases; unmatched junction nucleotides: 8. Per the germline V gene, CDR1 is SGHNT and CDR2 is YYREEE (reference sequence).

The chain carries TRBV14 and TRBJ2-1, with 7 bases that match TRBD2. The CDR3 spans 15 residues. The junction had 5 bases not matched to a gene; V was cut back by 1 base and J by 5 bases. Germline CDR1 is SGHDN and CDR2 is FVKESK. This chain's CDR3 is CASSQGAGLNNEQFF. The CDR3 bases are TGTGCCAGCAGCCAAGGAGCGGGGTTGAACAATGAGCAGTTCTTC.

This chain connects TRBV12-3 or TRBV12-4 to TRBJ2-2; D uncertain. Trimming cost V 5 bases and J 2 bases, with 3 bases left between them. The CDR3 is 12 amino acids. The CDR3 protein is CASSLNTGELFF. In DNA, the CDR3 is TGTGCCAGCAGTCTAAACACCGGGGAGCTGTTTTTT.

The chain recombines TRBV6-5 with TRBJ2-7, with TRBD2 identical over 13 bases. There are 15 residues in the CDR3. Losses at the gene ends were 6 bases for V and 2 bases for J; bases not matched to a gene: 4. Germline loops: CDR1 MNHEY, CDR2 SVGAGI. This chain's CDR3 is CASSRLAGGTYEQYF. Here the CDR3 DNA reads TGTGCCAGCAGCAGACTAGCGGGGGGTACCTACGAGCAGTACTTC.

The chain combines TRBV10-3 with TRBJ1-2; D perhaps matches TRBD1 (5 bases). The CDR3 is made up of 12 amino acids. In germline, CDR1 is ENHRY, CDR2 SYGVKD. V dropped 3 bases and J dropped 8 bases, with 10 bases sitting between them. As DNA, the CDR3 is TGTGCCATCAGTGATTCGGGGGAAGGCTACACCTTC. This codes for CAISDSGEGYTF.

The CDR3 sequence is CASSVLAEETQYF. The CDR3 DNA is TGTGCCAGCAGCGTACTAGCGGAAGAGACCCAGTACTTC. V and J are TRBV9 and TRBJ2-5; TRBD2 matches at 7 bases. Trimming removed 1 base from V and 3 bases from J; junction bases left unmatched: 0. Germline-derived CDR1 and CDR2 are SGDLS and YYNGEE. There are 13 residues in the CDR3.

The chain joins TRBV28 to TRBJ2-1; the match to TRBD2 covers 13 bases. Germline V gives CDR1 MDHEN, CDR2 SYDVKM. The J segment lost 0 bases and the V segment lost 4 bases, leaving 15 bases of the junction unmatched. The CDR3 length is 21 residues. The CDR3 here is CASSSLYPGTSGISSYNEQFF. CDR3 in DNA: TGTGCCAGCAGTTCATTATACCCCGGGACTAGCGGGATCAGCTCCTACAATGAGCAGTTCTTC.

The chain has TRBV6-5 and TRBJ1-5, with 10 bases identical to TRBD1. The CDR3 length is 14 residues. In germline, CDR1 is MNHEY, CDR2 SVGAGI. V was pared by 7 bases and J by 7 bases, with 7 bases of the junction left unmatched. CDR3 residues: CASKGTGEFQPQHF. The CDR3 DNA follows: TGTGCCAGCAAAGGGACAGGGGAATTCCAGCCCCAGCATTTT.

This chain joins TRBV20-1 and TRBJ2-5; D perhaps matches TRBD1 (6 bases). CDR3 size: 15 residues. V gave up 3 bases and J gave up 4 bases, with 18 bases separating them. Germline V lookup: CDR1 DFQATT, CDR2 SNEGSKA (reference sequence). CDR3 loop: CSASPAQGLRETQYF. In nucleotides, the CDR3 is TGCAGTGCTAGTCCGGCGCAGGGGTTGAGAGAGACCCAGTACTTC.

In this sample, this clone turned up once. This chain joins TRBV30 and TRBJ1-2; 7 positions match TRBD1. CDR1 is GTSNPN and CDR2 is SVGIG in the germline V gene (reference sequence). This CDR3 has 13 amino acids. V lost 5 bases to trimming and J lost 9 bases; unmatched junction nucleotides: 12. The CDR3 here is CAWALGTARRYTF. In nucleotides, the CDR3 is TGTGCCTGGGCACTAGGGACAGCAAGACGCTACACCTTC.

The chain couples TRBV27 to TRBJ2-1; D perhaps matches TRBD1 (6 bases). The V end was cut by 6 bases, the J end by 2 bases, with 11 bases between. Germline CDR1 and CDR2: MNHEY and SMNVEV (reference sequence). The CDR3 extends over 14 amino acids. DNA of the CDR3: TGTGCCAGCAGCCATGGGACACCCTACAATGAGCAGTTCTTC. This sequence encodes CASSHGTPYNEQFF.

This clone was found once. The chain couples TRBV7-6 to TRBJ2-7; 9 bases map to TRBD1. Germline CDR1 is SGHVS and CDR2 is FNYEAQ. This CDR3 region has 16 residues. V lost 1 base and J lost 5; bases outside the gene matches: 9. CDR3 nucleotide sequence: TGTGCCAGCAGCTTAGGGGCCGGGACAGGGACCGACGAGCAGTACTTC. Its protein is CASSLGAGTGTDEQYF. Filled out from reference TRBV7-6 and TRBJ2-7, the complete variable domain reads GAGVSQSPRYKVTKRGQDVALRCDPISGHVSLYWYRQALGQGPEFLTYFNYEAQQDKSGLPNDRFSAERPEGSISTLTIQRTEQRDSAMYRCASSLGAGTGTDEQYFGPGTRLTVT.

The rearrangement links TRBV28 to TRBJ2-7; possible D gene TRBD1, 6 bases. Between the trimmed V and J ends, which lost 5 bases and 2 bases, there was a span of 16 bases. This CDR3 is built from 15 residues. Germline V lookup: CDR1 MDHEN, CDR2 SYDVKM. In nucleotides, the CDR3 is TGTGCCAGCAGTGAATTCTCCACAGGGACCTACGAGCAGTACTTC. This translates into CASSEFSTGTYEQYF.

V is TRBV12-3 or TRBV12-4 and J is TRBJ1-2, with 8 bases matching TRBD1. The CDR3 length is 13 residues. The trim removed 5 bases at V and 4 bases at J, leaving 3 bases unmatched. CDR3 bases: TGTGCCAGCAGTCCAGGGACAGGCTATGGCTACACCTTC. Protein sequence: CASSPGTGYGYTF.

The rearrangement joins TRBV10-2 to TRBJ2-7; 11 bases are a match to TRBD2. After removal of 0 bases from V and 2 bases from J, the junction contained 6 bases not matched to a gene. The CDR3 runs 17 residues. Germline V gene lookup returns CDR1 WSHSY and CDR2 SAAADI. CDR3: CASSESSLAGGTYEQYF. CDR3 nucleotides: TGCGCCAGCAGTGAGTCGAGCCTAGCGGGAGGTACCTACGAGCAGTACTTC.